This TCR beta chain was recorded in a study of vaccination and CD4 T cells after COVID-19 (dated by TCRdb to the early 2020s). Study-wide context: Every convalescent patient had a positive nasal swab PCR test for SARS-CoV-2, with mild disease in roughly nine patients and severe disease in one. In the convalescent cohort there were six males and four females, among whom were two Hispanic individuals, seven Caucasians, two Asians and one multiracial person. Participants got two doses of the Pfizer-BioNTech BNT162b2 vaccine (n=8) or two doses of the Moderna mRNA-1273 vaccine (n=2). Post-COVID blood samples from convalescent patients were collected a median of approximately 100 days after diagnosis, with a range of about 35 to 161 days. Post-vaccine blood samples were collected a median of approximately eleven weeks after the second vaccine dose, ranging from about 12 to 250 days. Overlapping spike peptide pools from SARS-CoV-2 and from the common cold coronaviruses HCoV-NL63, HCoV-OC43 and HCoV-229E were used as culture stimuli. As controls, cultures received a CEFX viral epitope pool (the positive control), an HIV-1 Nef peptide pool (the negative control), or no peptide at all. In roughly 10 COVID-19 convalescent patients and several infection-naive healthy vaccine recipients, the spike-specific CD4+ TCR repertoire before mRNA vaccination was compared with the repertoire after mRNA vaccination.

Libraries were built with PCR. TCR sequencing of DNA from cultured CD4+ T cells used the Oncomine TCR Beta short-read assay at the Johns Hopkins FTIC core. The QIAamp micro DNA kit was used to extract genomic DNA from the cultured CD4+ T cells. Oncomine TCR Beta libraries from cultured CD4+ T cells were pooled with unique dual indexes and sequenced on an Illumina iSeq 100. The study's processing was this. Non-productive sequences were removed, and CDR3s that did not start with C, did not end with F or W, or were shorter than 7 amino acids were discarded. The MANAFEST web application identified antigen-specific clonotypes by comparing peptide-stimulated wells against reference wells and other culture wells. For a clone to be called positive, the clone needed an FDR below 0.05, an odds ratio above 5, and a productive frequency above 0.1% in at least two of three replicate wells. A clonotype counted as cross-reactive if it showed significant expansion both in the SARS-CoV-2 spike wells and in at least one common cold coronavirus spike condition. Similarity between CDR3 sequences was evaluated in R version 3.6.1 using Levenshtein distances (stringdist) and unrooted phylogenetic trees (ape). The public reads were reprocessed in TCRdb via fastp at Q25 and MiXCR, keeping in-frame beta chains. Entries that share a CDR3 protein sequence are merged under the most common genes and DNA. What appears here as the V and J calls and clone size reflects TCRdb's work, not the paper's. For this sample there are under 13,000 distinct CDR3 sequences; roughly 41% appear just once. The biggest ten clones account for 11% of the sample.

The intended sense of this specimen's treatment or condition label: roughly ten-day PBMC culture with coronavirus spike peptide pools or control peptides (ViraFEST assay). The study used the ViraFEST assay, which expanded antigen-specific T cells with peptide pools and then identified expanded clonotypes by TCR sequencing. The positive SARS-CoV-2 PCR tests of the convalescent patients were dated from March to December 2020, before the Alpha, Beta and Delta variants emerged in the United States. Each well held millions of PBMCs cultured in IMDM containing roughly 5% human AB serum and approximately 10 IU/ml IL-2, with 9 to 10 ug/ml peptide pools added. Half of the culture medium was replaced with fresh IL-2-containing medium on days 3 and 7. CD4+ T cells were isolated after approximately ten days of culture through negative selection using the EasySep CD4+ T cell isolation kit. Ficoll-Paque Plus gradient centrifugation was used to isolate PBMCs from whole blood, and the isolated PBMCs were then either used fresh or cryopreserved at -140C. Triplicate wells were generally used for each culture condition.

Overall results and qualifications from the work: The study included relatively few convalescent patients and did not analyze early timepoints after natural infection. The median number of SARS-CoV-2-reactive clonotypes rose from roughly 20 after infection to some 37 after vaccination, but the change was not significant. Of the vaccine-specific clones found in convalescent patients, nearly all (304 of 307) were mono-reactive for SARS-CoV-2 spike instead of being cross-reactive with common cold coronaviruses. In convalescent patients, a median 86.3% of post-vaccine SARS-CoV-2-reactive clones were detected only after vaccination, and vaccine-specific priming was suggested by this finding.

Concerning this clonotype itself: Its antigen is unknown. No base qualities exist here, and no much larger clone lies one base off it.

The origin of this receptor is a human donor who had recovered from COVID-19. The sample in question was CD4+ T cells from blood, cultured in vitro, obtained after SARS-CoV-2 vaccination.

The CDR3 is CASSQPSRDEQFF. The nucleotides read TGTGCCAGCAGCCAACCCTCTAGGGATGAGCAGTTCTTC. The rearrangement combines TRBV4-2 with TRBJ2-1; no confident D gene assignment can be made. The germline V gene encodes CDR1 LGHNA and CDR2 YNFKEQ. Taken from cysteine to phenylalanine, the CDR3 has 13 residues. The retained sequence is limited to the CDR3, 39 bases, with the frame set at the first base. V lost 2 bases and J lost 8 bases; the stretch between them is 10 bases long.